The sequence of this TCR beta chain was determined in a study of blood T cell repertoires in COVID-19. Clones were sequenced by immunoSEQ multiplex PCR, and TCRdb holds only the in-frame ones, with some missing. The sample carries about 160,000 clones, approximately 84% recorded once. The participants were between roughly 18 and 89 years old and came from under 25 US areas. Clinical history as reported by participants underpinned cohort assignment. The CDR3 covers 15 residues. V lost 2 bases to trimming and J lost 7 bases, with 17 bases between them. Germline CDR1 and CDR2: SGHTA and FQGNSA. This chain connects TRBV7-2 to TRBJ1-1; D is unresolved. This sequence was found in a woman between 35 and 50 years old with acute COVID-19. Specimen: PBMCs or T cells enriched from blood (not recorded which). This chain's CDR3 is CASSLRVESIFEAFF. DNA for the CDR3: TGTGCCAGCAGCTTACGAGTGGAGAGTATATTTGAAGCTTTCTTT.